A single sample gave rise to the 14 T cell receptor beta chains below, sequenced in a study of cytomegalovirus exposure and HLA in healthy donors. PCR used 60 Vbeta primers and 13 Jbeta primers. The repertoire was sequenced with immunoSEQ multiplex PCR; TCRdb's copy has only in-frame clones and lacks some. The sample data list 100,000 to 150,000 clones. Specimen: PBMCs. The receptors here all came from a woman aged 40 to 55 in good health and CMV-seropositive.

The CDR3, as DNA: TGTGCCAGCAGTTTGGACGGGGTGAATGAGCAGTTCTTC. Its protein is CASSLDGVNEQFF. The V gene is TRBV28, the J gene TRBJ2-1, with D perhaps TRBD2 (5 bases). Germline values: CDR1 MDHEN, CDR2 SYDVKM. The CDR3 spans 13 residues. V was trimmed by 3 bases and J by 7 bases, leaving 10 bases between them.

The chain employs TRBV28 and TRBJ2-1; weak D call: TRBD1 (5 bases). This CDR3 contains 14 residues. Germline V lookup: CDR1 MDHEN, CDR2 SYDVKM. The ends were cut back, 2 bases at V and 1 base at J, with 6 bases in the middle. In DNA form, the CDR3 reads TGTGCCAGCAGTTTAGGGGCGTCCTACAATGAGCAGTTCTTC. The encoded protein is CASSLGASYNEQFF. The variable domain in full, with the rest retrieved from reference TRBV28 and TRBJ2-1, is DVKVTQSSRYLVKRTGEKVFLECVQDMDHENMFWYRQDPGLGLRLIYFSYDVKMKEKGDIPEGYSVSREKKERFSLILESASTNQTSMYLCASSLGASYNEQFFGPGTRLTVL.

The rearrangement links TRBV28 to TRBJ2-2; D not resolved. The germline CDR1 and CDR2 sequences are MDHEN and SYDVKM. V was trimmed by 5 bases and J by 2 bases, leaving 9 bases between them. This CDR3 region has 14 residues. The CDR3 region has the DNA TGTGCCAGCAGTCTTCTAGGAAACACCGGGGAGCTGTTTTTT. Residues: CASSLLGNTGELFF.

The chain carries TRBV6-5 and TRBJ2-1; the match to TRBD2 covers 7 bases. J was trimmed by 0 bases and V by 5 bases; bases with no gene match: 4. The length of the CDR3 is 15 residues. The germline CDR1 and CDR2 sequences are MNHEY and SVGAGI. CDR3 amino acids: CASSPGLVSYNEQFF. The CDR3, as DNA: TGTGCCAGCAGTCCAGGACTAGTCTCCTACAATGAGCAGTTCTTC.

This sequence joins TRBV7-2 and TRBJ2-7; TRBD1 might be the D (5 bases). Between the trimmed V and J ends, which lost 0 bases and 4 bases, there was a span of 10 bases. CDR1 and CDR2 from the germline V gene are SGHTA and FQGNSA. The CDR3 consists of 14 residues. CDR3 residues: CASSLAATEYEQYF. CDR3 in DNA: TGTGCCAGCAGCTTAGCGGCGACAGAATACGAGCAGTACTTC.

The CDR3 loop is CASQRGTEQFF. The CDR3 DNA reads as TGTGCCAGCCAAAGGGGGACAGAGCAGTTCTTC. The chain couples TRBV28 to TRBJ2-1; a weak D match, TRBD1 (6 bases). The CDR3 contains 11 residues. Germline CDR1 MDHEN, CDR2 SYDVKM. Trimming shortened V by 8 bases and J by 10 bases, and 12 bases separated the two germline ends.

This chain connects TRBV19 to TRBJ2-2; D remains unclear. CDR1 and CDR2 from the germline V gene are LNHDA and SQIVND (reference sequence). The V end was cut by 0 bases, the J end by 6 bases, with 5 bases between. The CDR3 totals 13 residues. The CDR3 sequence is CASSIEPAGELFF. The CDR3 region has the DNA TGTGCCAGTAGTATAGAGCCAGCCGGGGAGCTGTTTTTT. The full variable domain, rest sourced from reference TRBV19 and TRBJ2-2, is DGGITQSPKYLFRKEGQNVTLSCEQNLNHDAMYWYRQDPGQGLRLIYYSQIVNDFQKGDIAEGYSVSREKKESFPLTVTSAQKNPTAFYLCASSIEPAGELFFGEGSRLTVL.

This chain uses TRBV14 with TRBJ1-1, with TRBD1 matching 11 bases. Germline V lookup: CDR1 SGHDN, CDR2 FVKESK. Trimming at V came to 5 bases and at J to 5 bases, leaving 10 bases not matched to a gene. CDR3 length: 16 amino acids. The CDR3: CASSTLWTGGRTEAFF. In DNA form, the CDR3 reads TGTGCCAGCAGCACCTTATGGACAGGGGGCAGGACTGAAGCTTTCTTT. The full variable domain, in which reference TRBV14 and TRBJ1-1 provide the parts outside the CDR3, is EAGVTQFPSHSVIEKGQTVTLRCDPISGHDNLYWYRRVMGKEIKFLLHFVKESKQDESGMPNNRFLAERTGGTYSTLKVQPAELEDSGVYFCASSTLWTGGRTEAFFGQGTRLTVV.

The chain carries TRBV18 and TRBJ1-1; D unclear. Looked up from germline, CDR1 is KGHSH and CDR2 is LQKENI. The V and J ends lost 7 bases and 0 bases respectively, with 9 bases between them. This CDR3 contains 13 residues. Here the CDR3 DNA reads TGTGCCAGCTACCTATCCCTGAACACTGAAGCTTTCTTT. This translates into CASYLSLNTEAFF.

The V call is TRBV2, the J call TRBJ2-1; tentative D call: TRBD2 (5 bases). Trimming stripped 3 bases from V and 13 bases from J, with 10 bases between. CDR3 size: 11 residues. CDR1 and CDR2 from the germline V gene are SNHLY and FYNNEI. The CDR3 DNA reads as TGTGCCAGCAGTGAGGTGAGGGCCCAGTTCTTC. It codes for CASSEVRAQFF. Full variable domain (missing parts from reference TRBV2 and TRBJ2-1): EPEVTQTPSHQVTQMGQEVILRCVPISNHLYFYWYRQILGQKVEFLVSFYNNEISEKSEIFDDQFSVERPDGSNFTLKIRSTKLEDSAMYFCASSEVRAQFFGPGTRLTVL.

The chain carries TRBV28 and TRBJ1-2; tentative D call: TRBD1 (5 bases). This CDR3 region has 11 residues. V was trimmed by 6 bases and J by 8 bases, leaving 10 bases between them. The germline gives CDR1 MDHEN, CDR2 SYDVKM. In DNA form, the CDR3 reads TGTGCCAGCAGGGCAGGGTTAGGCTACACCTTC. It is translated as CASRAGLGYTF.

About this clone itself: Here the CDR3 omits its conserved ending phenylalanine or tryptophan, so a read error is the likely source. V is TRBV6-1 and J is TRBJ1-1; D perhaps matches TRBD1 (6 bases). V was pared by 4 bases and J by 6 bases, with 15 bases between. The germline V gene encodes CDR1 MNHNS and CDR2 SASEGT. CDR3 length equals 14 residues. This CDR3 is CASSVRGSRPEAFL. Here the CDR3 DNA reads TGTGCCAGCAGTGTAAGGGGGTCCCGGCCTGAAGCTTTCCTT.

The CDR3 spells CASSRETPGQGGETQYF. The CDR3 region has the DNA TGTGCCAGCAGCAGAGAAACTCCGGGACAGGGGGGGGAGACCCAGTACTTC. The chain is built from TRBV21-1 and TRBJ2-5; the D segment call TRBD1 is taken from the table without a DNA check. TRBV21-1 is a listed pseudogene. This CDR3 has 17 amino acids.

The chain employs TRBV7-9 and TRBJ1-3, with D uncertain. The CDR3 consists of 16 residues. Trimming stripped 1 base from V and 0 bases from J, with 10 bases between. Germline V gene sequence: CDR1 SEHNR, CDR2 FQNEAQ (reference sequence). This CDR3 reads CASSLVVSDSGNTIYF. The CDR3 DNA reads TGTGCCAGCAGCTTAGTAGTCAGCGACTCTGGAAACACCATATATTTT.